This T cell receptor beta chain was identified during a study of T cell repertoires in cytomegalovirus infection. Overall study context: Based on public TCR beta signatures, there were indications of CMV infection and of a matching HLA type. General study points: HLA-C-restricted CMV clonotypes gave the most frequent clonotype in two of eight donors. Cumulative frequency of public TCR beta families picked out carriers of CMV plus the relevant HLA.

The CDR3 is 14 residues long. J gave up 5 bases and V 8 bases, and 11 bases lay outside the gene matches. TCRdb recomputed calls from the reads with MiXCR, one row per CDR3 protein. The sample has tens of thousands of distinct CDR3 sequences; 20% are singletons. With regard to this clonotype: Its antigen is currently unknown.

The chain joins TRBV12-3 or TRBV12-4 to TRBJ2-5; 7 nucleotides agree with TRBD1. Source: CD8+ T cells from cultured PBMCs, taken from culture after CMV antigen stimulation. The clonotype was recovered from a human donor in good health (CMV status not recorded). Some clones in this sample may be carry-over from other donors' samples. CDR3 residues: CASWAEGGGETQYF. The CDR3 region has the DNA TGTGCCAGCTGGGCGGAAGGGGGCGGTGAGACCCAGTACTTC.